This TCR beta chain was identified in a study of cytomegalovirus exposure and HLA in healthy donors. Study-level results: In a later analysis, productive TCRs from donors in an Asian-associated ancestry cluster reportedly carried fewer N-insertions than the cohort mean.

Of note for this clone: What it binds is not known.

The PCR made use of 60 Vbeta and 13 Jbeta primers. Data came from immunoSEQ multiplex PCR; TCRdb stores just in-frame clones and leaves some out. The sample consists of approximately 150,000 clones, 75% to 90% of them appearing once. Germline values: CDR1 SGHTA, CDR2 FQGNSA. The CDR3 sequence is 12 residues long. The trim removed 2 bases at V and 15 bases at J, leaving 4 bases unmatched. This TCR came from a man aged 25 to 40 in good health and CMV-seropositive. The source material was PBMCs. The chain carries TRBV7-2 and TRBJ1-6, with 7 bases lining up with TRBD1. CDR3 protein: CASSLNRGLLHF. The DNA of the CDR3 is TGTGCCAGCAGCTTAAACAGGGGCCTCCTCCACTTT.